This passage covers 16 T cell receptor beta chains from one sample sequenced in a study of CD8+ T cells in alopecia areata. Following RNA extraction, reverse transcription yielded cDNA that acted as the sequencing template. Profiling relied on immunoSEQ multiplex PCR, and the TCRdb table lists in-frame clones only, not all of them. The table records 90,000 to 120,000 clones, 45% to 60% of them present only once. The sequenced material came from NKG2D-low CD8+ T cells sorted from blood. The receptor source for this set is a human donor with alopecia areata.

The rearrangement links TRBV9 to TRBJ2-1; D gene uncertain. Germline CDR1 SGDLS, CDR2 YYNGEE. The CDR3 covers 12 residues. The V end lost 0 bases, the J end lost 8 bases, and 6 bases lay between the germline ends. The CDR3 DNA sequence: TGTGCCAGCAGCGTAGGTGCATATGAGCAGTTCTTC. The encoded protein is CASSVGAYEQFF.

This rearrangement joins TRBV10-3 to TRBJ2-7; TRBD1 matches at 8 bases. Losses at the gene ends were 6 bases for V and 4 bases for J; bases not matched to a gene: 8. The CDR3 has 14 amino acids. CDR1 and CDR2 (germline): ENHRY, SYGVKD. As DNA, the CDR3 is TGTGCCATCAGCCCCGGGACAGGCTATTACGAGCAGTACTTC. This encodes CAISPGTGYYEQYF.

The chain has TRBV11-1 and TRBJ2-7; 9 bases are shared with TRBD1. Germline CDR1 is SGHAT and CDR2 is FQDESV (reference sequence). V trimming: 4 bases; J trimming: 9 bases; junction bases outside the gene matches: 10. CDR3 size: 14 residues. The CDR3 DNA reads TGTGCCAGCAGCTCCGGGACAGGGAATGGGGTGCAGTACTTC. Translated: CASSSGTGNGVQYF.

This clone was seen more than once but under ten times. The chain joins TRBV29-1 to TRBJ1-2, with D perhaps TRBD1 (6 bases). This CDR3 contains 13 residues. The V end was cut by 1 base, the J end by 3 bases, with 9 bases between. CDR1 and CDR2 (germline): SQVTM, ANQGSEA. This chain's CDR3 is CSVEGNRDYGYTF. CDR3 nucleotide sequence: TGCAGCGTTGAAGGCAACAGGGACTATGGCTACACCTTC. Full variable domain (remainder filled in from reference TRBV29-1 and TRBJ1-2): SAVISQKPSRDICQRGTSLTIQCQVDSQVTMMFWYRQQPGQSLTLIATANQGSEATYESGFVIDKFPISRPNLTFSTLTVSNMSPEDSSIYLCSVEGNRDYGYTFGSGTRLTVV.

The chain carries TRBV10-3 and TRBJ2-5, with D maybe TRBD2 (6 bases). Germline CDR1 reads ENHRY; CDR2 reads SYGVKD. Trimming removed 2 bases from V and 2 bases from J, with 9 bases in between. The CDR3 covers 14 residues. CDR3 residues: CAISERGLQETQYF. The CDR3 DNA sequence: TGTGCCATCAGTGAGAGGGGACTTCAAGAGACCCAGTACTTC.

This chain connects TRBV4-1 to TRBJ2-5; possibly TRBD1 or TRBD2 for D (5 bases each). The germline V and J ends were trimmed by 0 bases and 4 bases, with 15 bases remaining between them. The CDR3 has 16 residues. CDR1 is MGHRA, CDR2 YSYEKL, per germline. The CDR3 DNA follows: TGCGCCAGCAGCCAAGAATGGGGCAGCAGCGGAGAGACCCAGTACTTC. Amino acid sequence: CASSQEWGSSGETQYF.

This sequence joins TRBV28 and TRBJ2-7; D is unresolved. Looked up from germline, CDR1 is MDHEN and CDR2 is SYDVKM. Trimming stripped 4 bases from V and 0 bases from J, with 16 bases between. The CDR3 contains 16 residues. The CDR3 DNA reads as TGTGCCAGCAGTTCCCCATGGACGGCAAGCTCCTACGAGCAGTACTTC. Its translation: CASSSPWTASSYEQYF. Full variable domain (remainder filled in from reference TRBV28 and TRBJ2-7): DVKVTQSSRYLVKRTGEKVFLECVQDMDHENMFWYRQDPGLGLRLIYFSYDVKMKEKGDIPEGYSVSREKKERFSLILESASTNQTSMYLCASSSPWTASSYEQYFGPGTRLTVT.

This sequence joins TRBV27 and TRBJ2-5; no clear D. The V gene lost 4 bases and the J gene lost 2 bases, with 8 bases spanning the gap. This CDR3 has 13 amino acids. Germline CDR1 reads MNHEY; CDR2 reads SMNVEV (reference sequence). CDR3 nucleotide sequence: TGTGCCAGCAGTTACGGAGTACAAGAGACCCAGTACTTC. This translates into CASSYGVQETQYF.

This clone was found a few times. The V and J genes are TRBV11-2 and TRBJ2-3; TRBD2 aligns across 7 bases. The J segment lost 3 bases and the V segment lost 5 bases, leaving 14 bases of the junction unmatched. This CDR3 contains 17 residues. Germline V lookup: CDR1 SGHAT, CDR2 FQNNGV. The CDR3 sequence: CASSAEGRLARTDTQYF. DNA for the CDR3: TGTGCCAGCAGCGCAGAGGGCAGACTAGCTAGGACAGATACGCAGTATTTT.

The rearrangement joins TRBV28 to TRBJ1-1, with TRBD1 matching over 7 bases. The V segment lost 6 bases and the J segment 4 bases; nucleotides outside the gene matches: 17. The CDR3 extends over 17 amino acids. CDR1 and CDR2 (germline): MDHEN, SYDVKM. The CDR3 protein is CASSSPREQGRSTEAFF. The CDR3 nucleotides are TGTGCCAGCAGCTCCCCACGCGAACAGGGGCGGTCCACTGAAGCTTTCTTT.

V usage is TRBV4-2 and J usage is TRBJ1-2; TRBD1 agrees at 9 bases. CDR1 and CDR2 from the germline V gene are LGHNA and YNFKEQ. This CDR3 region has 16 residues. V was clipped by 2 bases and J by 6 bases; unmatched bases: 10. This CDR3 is CASSQLWTGDSDGYTF. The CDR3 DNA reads TGTGCCAGCAGCCAACTATGGACAGGGGATTCTGATGGCTACACCTTC.

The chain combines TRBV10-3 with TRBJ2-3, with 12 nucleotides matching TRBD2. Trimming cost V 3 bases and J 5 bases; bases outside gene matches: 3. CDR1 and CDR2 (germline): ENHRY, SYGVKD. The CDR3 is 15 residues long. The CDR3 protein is CAISDLAGGEDTQYF. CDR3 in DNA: TGTGCCATCAGTGATCTAGCGGGAGGGGAAGATACGCAGTATTTT.

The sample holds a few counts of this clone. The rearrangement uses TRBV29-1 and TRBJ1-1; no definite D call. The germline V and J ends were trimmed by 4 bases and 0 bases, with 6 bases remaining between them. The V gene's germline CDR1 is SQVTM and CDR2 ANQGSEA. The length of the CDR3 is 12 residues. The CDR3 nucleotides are TGCAGCGTTGGACGGATGAACACTGAAGCTTTCTTT. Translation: CSVGRMNTEAFF.

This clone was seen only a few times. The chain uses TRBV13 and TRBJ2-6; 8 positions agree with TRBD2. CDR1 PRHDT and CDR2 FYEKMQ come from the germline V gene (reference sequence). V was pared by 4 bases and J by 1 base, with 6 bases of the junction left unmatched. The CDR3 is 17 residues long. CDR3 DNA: TGTGCCAGCAGCTACCAGGGGACTAGGTCTGGGGCCAACGTCCTGACTTTC. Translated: CASSYQGTRSGANVLTF.

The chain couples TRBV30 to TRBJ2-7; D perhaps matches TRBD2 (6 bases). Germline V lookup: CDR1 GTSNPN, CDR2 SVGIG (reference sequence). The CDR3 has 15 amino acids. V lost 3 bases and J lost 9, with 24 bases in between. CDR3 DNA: TGTGCCTGGAGGGGAAACTCGGGACTCCCGAATGGGCAGTACTTC. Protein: CAWRGNSGLPNGQYF. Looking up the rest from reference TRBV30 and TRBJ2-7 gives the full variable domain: SQTIHQWPATLVQPVGSPLSLECTVEGTSNPNLYWYRQAAGRGLQLLFYSVGIGQISSEVPQNLSASRPQDRQFILSSKKLLLSDSGFYLCAWRGNSGLPNGQYFGPGTRLTVT.

The CDR3 region is CASSPSGQHKNIQYF. The CDR3 DNA reads as TGTGCCAGCAGCCCATCGGGACAGCACAAAAACATTCAGTACTTC. This sequence joins TRBV5-4 and TRBJ2-4; 7 bases map to TRBD1. Unmatched junction bases numbered 7, after V lost 4 bases and J lost 3 bases. Germline V CDR1 and CDR2: SGHNT, YYREEE (reference sequence). The CDR3 has 15 residues.